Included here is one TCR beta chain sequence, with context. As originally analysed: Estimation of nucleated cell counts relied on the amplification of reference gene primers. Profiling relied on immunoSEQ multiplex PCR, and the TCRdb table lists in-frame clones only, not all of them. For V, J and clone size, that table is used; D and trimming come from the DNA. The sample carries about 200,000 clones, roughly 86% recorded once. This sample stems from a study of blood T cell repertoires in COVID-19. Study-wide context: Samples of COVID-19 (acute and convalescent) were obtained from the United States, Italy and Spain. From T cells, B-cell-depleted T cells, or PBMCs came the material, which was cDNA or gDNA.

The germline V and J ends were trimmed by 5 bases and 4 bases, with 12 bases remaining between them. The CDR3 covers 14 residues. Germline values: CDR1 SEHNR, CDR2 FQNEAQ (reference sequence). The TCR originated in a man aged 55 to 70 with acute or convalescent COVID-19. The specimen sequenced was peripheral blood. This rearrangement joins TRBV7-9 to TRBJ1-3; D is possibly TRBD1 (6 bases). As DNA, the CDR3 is TGTGCCAGCAGCCCACAGGGAGCCGGAAACACCATATATTTT. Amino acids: CASSPQGAGNTIYF. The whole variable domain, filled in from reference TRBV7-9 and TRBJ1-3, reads DTGVSQNPRHKITKRGQNVTFRCDPISEHNRLYWYRQTLGQGPEFLTYFQNEAQLEKSRLLSDRFSAERPKGSFSTLEIQRTEQGDSAMYLCASSPQGAGNTIYFGEGSWLTVV.